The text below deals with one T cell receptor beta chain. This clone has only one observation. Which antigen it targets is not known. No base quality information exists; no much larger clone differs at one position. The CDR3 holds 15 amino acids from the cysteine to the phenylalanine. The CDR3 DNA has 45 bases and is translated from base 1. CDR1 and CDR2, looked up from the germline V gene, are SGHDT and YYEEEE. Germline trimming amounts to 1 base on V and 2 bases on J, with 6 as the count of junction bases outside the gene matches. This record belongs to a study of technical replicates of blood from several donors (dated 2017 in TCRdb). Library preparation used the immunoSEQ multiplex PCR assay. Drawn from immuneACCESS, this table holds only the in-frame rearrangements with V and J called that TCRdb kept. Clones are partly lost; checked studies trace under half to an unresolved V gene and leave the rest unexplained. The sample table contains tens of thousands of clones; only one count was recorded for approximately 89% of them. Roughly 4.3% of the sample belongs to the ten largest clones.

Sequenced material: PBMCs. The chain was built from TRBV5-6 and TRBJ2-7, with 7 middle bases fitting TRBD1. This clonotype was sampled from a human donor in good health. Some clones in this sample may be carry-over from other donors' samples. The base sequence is TGTGCCAGCAGCTTGCTGAACAGGGGCCCCTACGAGCAGTACTTC. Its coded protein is CASSLLNRGPYEQYF.